These 11 T cell receptor beta chains came from one sample sequenced in a study of beta chain features in type 1 diabetes. Expressed TCRB transcripts were sequenced after all isolated RNA was converted to cDNA. Libraries were prepared by immunoSEQ multiplex PCR; TCRdb keeps only in-frame clonotypes and omits some of them. This table has about 47,000 clones, roughly 48% appearing once. The study's findings and limits: All four CD4+ subsets of Type 1 diabetes patients contained TCRB CDR3s that were moderately but significantly shorter.

What these receptors recognize is not known. Specimen: stem cell memory CD4+ T cells from blood. The receptors shown here come from a man aged 30 to 39 with type 1 diabetes.

The chain couples TRBV7-2 to TRBJ2-7; D call uncertain. V was trimmed by 3 bases and J by 1 base, leaving 7 bases between them. The CDR3 sequence is 13 residues long. Germline V gene lookup returns CDR1 SGHTA and CDR2 FQGNSA. The CDR3 DNA follows: TGTGCCAGCAGCTTTACGGAGTCCTACGAGCAGTACTTC. This encodes CASSFTESYEQYF.

V is TRBV29-1 and J is TRBJ2-3, with TRBD2 matching over 8 bases. J gave up 4 bases and V 7 bases, and 7 bases lay outside the gene matches. CDR1 and CDR2 from the germline V gene are SQVTM and ANQGSEA. This CDR3 comprises 13 residues. CDR3 DNA sequence: TGCAGCGGCAGCGGGAGCGGCCCAGATACGCAGTATTTT. Protein sequence: CSGSGSGPDTQYF.

The chain has TRBV28 and TRBJ2-3; the match to TRBD2 covers 8 bases. Germline V CDR1 and CDR2: MDHEN, SYDVKM. The CDR3 is 15 amino acids. The trim removed 4 bases at V and 1 base at J, leaving 4 bases unmatched. The CDR3 nucleotides read TGTGCCAGCAGTTCAGGACTAGCTCGCACAGATACGCAGTATTTT. Encoded protein: CASSSGLARTDTQYF.

A single count supports this clone. The V call is TRBV28, the J call TRBJ2-1; 8 bases line up with TRBD1. The CDR3 covers 16 residues. The V gene end was trimmed by 1 base and the J gene end by 4 bases; junction bases not matched to a gene: 6. In germline, CDR1 is MDHEN, CDR2 SYDVKM. This chain's CDR3 is CASSLFDRGKYNEQFF. The DNA of the CDR3 is TGTGCCAGCAGTTTATTTGACAGGGGCAAATACAATGAGCAGTTCTTC.

This clone was observed a single time. The chain recombines TRBV15 with TRBJ2-2, with 7 nucleotides matching TRBD2. Germline values: CDR1 LNHNV, CDR2 YYDKDF (reference sequence). J was trimmed by 4 bases and V by 3 bases; bases with no gene match: 8. The CDR3 is 16 amino acids. The DNA for the CDR3 is TGTGCCACCAGCAGGGATTGGGGGGGGGTCACCGGGGAGCTGTTTTTT. Amino acid sequence: CATSRDWGGVTGELFF.

J is TRBJ2-1 and V is TRBV5-6, with 10 bases lining up with TRBD2. Germline assignment: CDR1 SGHDT and CDR2 YYEEEE. The V gene end was trimmed by 4 bases and the J gene end by 2 bases; junction bases not matched to a gene: 3. The CDR3 extends over 15 amino acids. CDR3 nucleotides: TGTGCCAGCAGCCTAAGCGGGAGGGCCTACAATGAGCAGTTCTTC. It yields the protein CASSLSGRAYNEQFF.

This chain connects TRBV5-8 to TRBJ2-1; weak D call: TRBD2 (6 bases). V gave up 0 bases and J gave up 8 bases, with 12 bases separating them. The germline CDR1 and CDR2 sequences are SGHTS and YDEGEE. The CDR3 extends over 14 amino acids. The CDR3 DNA reads TGTGCCAGCAGCTTGGCCCATGGGGGGTATGAGCAGTTCTTC. This sequence encodes CASSLAHGGYEQFF. Using reference TRBV5-8 and TRBJ2-1 for the parts outside the CDR3, the full variable domain is EAGVTQSPTHLIKTRGQQATLRCSPISGHTSVYWYQQALGLGLQFLLWYDEGEERNRGNFPPRFSGRQFPNYSSELNVNALELEDSALYLCASSLAHGGYEQFFGPGTRLTVL.

The chain recombines TRBV6-4 with TRBJ1-1; a possible D gene is TRBD1 (6 bases). The V and J ends lost 5 bases and 8 bases respectively, with 21 bases between them. The germline V gene encodes CDR1 MRHNA and CDR2 SNTAGT. The CDR3 runs to 15 residues. The CDR3 loop is CASSPTGGRGSEAFF. The CDR3 DNA follows: TGTGCCAGCAGTCCCACCGGGGGGCGCGGGAGCGAAGCTTTCTTT.

The DNA of the CDR3 is TGTGCCAGCAGCTTGGGACTAGCGGGAGTTTACGAGCAGTACTTC. Encoded protein: CASSLGLAGVYEQYF. This chain links TRBV4-2 with TRBJ2-7; 14 nucleotides match TRBD2. This CDR3 is built from 15 residues. The germline gives CDR1 LGHNA, CDR2 YNFKEQ. V lost 5 bases, J lost 4 bases, and 4 bases stayed unmatched.

This clone came up a few times. CDR3 nucleotides: TGCGCCAGCAGCCCGGGTGGGACTACCTCCTACGAGCAGTACTTC. Protein product: CASSPGGTTSYEQYF. This rearrangement joins TRBV5-1 to TRBJ2-7; 7 nucleotides agree with TRBD2. V dropped 4 bases and J dropped 0; count of bases not matched to a gene: 7. CDR1 and CDR2 from the germline V gene are SGHRS and YFSETQ. The CDR3 has 15 residues.

The rearrangement joins TRBV28 to TRBJ2-7, with 8 bases identical to TRBD2. Per germline, CDR1 MDHEN and CDR2 SYDVKM. Losses at the gene ends were 6 bases for V and 7 bases for J; bases not matched to a gene: 8. The CDR3 is made up of 13 amino acids. Here the CDR3 DNA reads TGTGCCAGCAGAGGTAGCGGGGCGAGGGAGCAGTACTTC. It translates to CASRGSGAREQYF.